This T cell receptor beta chain was documented in a study of blood T cell repertoires in COVID-19. Looking at the study overall: There were acute and convalescent COVID-19 samples, and they came from the United States, Italy and Spain.

TCRdb keeps only in-frame clones here, not all; method: immunoSEQ multiplex PCR. The top ten hold roughly a fifth of the sample, which has under 200,000 clones, about 85% seen once. Source material: peripheral blood. The receptor comes from a man aged 55 to 70 with active or convalescent COVID-19.

In DNA form, the CDR3 reads TGTGCCATCAGTGAGGGGGGGTCTGGGGCCAACGTCCTGACTTTC. Translating it yields CAISEGGSGANVLTF. The J gene is TRBJ2-6, the V gene TRBV10-3; D possibly corresponds to TRBD2 (6 bases). The CDR3 runs to 15 residues. The V end was cut by 2 bases, the J end by 1 base, with 6 bases between. Germline CDR1 is ENHRY and CDR2 is SYGVKD.